Detailed here is one T cell receptor (beta chain). Antigen: not known. The data are from a study of blood T cells in healthy people across ages. Looking at the study overall: Template switching captured about one barcoded beta molecule per two T cells. Overall study results and limits: What prevented conclusive comparison of naive and antigen-experienced cells was that PBMCs were unsorted.

The CDR3 is made up of 13 amino acids. Trimming left V 3 bases short and J 10 bases short, with 12 bases between. The use of a sample-barcoded 5' primer and a J-beta primer mix characterized a second PCR of roughly 7 to 12 cycles. In TCRdb, the 5' RACE reads were re-called with MiXCR into one record per CDR3 protein. The sample lists approximately 940,000 distinct CDR3 sequences, around 48% occurring once. Each sample gave at least 6 million isolated PBMCs. This chain uses TRBV12-3 or TRBV12-4 with TRBJ1-4; D uncertain. The clonotype was recovered from a man aged 30-40 years in good health. The material sequenced was blood. As DNA, the CDR3 is TGTGCCAGCAGTTTTCTCCAAACTGGAAAACTGTTTTTT. Protein: CASSFLQTGKLFF.